This record covers a single T cell receptor (beta chain). Its antigen is not known. Germline V gene sequence: CDR1 SGHNT, CDR2 YENEEA. This CDR3 is 13 amino acids long. With 1 base removed from V and 0 bases from J, the gap between germline ends came to 3 bases. The assay was immunoSEQ multiplex PCR, and TCRdb's table has in-frame clones only and misses some. Here the sample spans about 73,000 clones, about 90% being singletons. The sample comes from a study of OX40 agonist ivuxolimab in advanced cancers. Study-level background: Ivuxolimab, an antibody acting as an agonist of OX40 (CD134), was used to treat patients.

Overall study results and limits: Among T cells, CD8+ cells averaged more expanded clones than CD4+ cells. Those patients achieving a partial response at 0.1-3.0 mg/kg showed among the lowest clonal expansion.

This TCR was sampled from an adult with an advanced solid tumor such as melanoma, head and neck, liver or kidney cancer. The J gene is TRBJ2-5, the V gene TRBV11-3, with unresolved D. Source: CD4+ or CD8+ T cells sorted from blood, taken in a trial of the OX40 agonist ivuxolimab. The chain's CDR3 is CASSLGHQETQYF. CDR3 in DNA: TGTGCCAGCAGCTTAGGACACCAAGAGACCCAGTACTTC.